The TCR beta chain under discussion was sequenced for a study of T-cell memory formation after mild COVID-19. Across the whole study: Among the donors, TCR clusters were largely specific to each donor.

Using constant-segment primers, 5'RACE produced TCR alpha and TCR beta cDNA libraries carrying sample barcodes and UMIs. From the 5' RACE reads, TCRdb called clonotypes with MiXCR, one entry per CDR3 protein. Here the sample spans about 390,000 distinct CDR3 sequences, around a sixth being singletons. Note on this clonotype: Its matching antigen is unknown.

CDR3 length equals 15 residues. V was shortened by 0 bases and J by 10 bases, with 16 bases between the two germline ends. In germline, CDR1 is SGHTA, CDR2 FQGNSA. Study-level findings and limits: Contracting CD4+ clones were located mainly in CM and EM, and CD8+ clones in EMRA. Clones that contracted from day 15 to 85 had balanced CD4/CD8; later expanders were CD4+ biased.

This clonotype was sampled from a man aged 18 to 29 who had mild COVID-19 (a few samples of this study predate the infection). Cell type and time point are not known. The rearrangement links TRBV7-2 to TRBJ2-1, with TRBD2 as a possible D gene (6 bases). Input material: PBMCs or a T cell subset sorted from them (not recorded which). CDR3 sequence reads: CASSLAGTPGGEQFF. The CDR3 DNA is TGTGCCAGCAGCTTAGCCGGGACTCCTGGTGGGGAGCAGTTCTTC. Full variable domain (outside the CDR3, taken from reference TRBV7-2 and TRBJ2-1): GAGVSQSPSNKVTEKGKDVELRCDPISGHTALYWYRQSLGQGLEFLIYFQGNSAPDKSGLPSDRFSAERTGGSVSTLTIQRTQQEDSAVYLCASSLAGTPGGEQFFGPGTRLTVL.